The present T cell receptor beta chain was sequenced within a study of T-cell reconstitution after alpha-beta-depleted transplantation in children. Findings of the study overall: From newly produced T cells came most of the T-cell counts and diversity one year after transplant. As was reported, about two months after transplant, alpha-beta T cells came from several hundred expanded graft clones.

Unique molecular identifiers were incorporated during preparation of the TCRbeta library. TCRdb redid the calling of the PCR reads with MiXCR, one entry per CDR3 protein. The profile covers about 440,000 distinct CDR3 sequences, with around two fifths appearing a single time and roughly a quarter taken by the ten largest. Details on this clonotype: Its antigen is currently unknown.

Germline V gives CDR1 SGHTA, CDR2 FQGNSA. After removal of 4 bases from V and 7 bases from J, the junction contained 9 bases not matched to a gene. The CDR3 consists of 14 residues. The sample here was PBMCs, taken before TCRalphabeta/CD19-depleted stem cell transplant. The sequence came from a girl aged 2 to 9 with aplastic anemia, due to receive a stem cell transplant. V and J are TRBV7-2 and TRBJ2-7, with 8 bases matching TRBD1. CDR3 amino acids: CASSSEQGANEQYF. The CDR3 region has the DNA TGTGCCAGCAGCTCGGAGCAGGGGGCTAATGAGCAGTACTTC.